This TCR beta chain was documented in a study of molecular identifiers for immune sequencing clone quantification. Findings and limits, study-wide: Sizes of clones that are highly expanded could be underestimated (if identical TCR molecules share a barcode). For effector cells, clones above 20 RNA copies held over 98% of molecules; for naive cells, under 1%.

Germline-derived CDR1 and CDR2 are MGHRA and YSYEKL. Trimming took off 0 bases at V and 6 bases at J, with 9 bases between the two ends. The CDR3 runs 14 residues. Previously described methods and listed TCR primers were employed for the bulk TCR libraries. MiXCR, applied by TCRdb to the PCR reads, yields one record per CDR3 protein. Here the sample spans fewer than 350,000 distinct CDR3 sequences, roughly a quarter being singletons. Libraries for naive CD8 T cells, which were made from around 20,000 to 1,000,000 sorted cells, drew on 10%, 30% or 50% of the RNA. This clonotype was observed a few times. Its antigen is currently unknown.

The sequence came from a human donor in good health. Some libraries in this study had Jurkat cell RNA spiked in. The material sequenced was naive CD8+ T cells from blood, with Jurkat cell RNA spiked in. Specified subset: FACS-sorted CD8+CD4-CCR7+CD45RA+ naive T cells. The V call is TRBV4-1, the J call TRBJ2-1; maybe TRBD1 (5 bases). The CDR3 coding sequence is TGCGCCAGCAGCCAAGATTGGCAGGGCAATGAGCAGTTCTTC. Its protein product is CASSQDWQGNEQFF.